This T cell receptor beta chain was observed in a study of blood T cells in healthy people across ages. A few counts support this clonotype. Germline V gene sequence: CDR1 SGHTA, CDR2 FQGNSA. The CDR3 runs to 16 residues. A second PCR, run for roughly 7 to 11 cycles, used a sample-barcoded 5' primer plus a J-beta primer mix. Using its own MiXCR run on the 5' RACE reads, TCRdb lists one record per CDR3 protein. The sample lists 1.2 million to 1.5 million distinct CDR3 sequences; around 55% were seen once. This chain links TRBV7-2 with TRBJ2-4, with unresolved D. The J call is uncertain, as TRBJ2-7 better fits the DNA end. The TCR comes from a man between 18 and 35 years old in good health. Sample: blood. As DNA, the CDR3 is TGTGCCAGCAGCTTAGCGCACACAGAAGGTAACTACGAGCAGTACTTC. Its protein is CASSLAHTEGNYEQYF.